This T cell receptor (beta chain) was identified during a study of cytomegalovirus exposure and HLA in healthy donors. Study-wide context: As an earlier analysis found, some 170 million T cells yielded about 100 million unique TCR beta sequences. As released early, the data held about 85 million unique TCRs from HLA-typed donors. Among some 400 genotyped donors, around 80% fell in the Caucasian-associated ancestry cluster.

The germline gives CDR1 SGHTA, CDR2 FQGTGA. The CDR3 covers 14 residues. Trimming took 2 bases from V and 3 from J, leaving 9 bases between them. PCR involved 60 Vbeta and 13 Jbeta primers. The protocol was immunoSEQ multiplex PCR, while the TCRdb copy is restricted to in-frame clones and leaves out a portion. This table has under 140,000 clones, approximately 84% appearing once. The chain recombines TRBV7-3 with TRBJ2-3; D gene ambiguous. The TCR originated in a man aged 40-49 years in good health and CMV-seronegative. The sequencing sample was made of PBMCs. The CDR3 sequence is CASSLGPVTDTQYF. CDR3 DNA sequence: TGTGCCAGCAGCTTAGGGCCGGTGACAGATACGCAGTATTTT. Looking up the rest from reference TRBV7-3 and TRBJ2-3 gives the full variable domain: GAGVSQTPSNKVTEKGKYVELRCDPISGHTALYWYRQSLGQGPEFLIYFQGTGAADDSGLPNDRFFAVRPEGSVSTLKIQRTERGDSAVYLCASSLGPVTDTQYFGPGTRLTVL.